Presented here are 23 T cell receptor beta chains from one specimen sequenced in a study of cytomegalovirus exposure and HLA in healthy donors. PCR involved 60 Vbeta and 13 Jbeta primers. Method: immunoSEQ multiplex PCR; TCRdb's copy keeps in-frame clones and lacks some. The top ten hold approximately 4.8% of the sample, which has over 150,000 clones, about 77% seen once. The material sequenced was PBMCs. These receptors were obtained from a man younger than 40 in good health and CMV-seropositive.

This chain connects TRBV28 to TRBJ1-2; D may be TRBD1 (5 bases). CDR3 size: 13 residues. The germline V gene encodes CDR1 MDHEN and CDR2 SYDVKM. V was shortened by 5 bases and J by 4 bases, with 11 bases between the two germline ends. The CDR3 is CASSPPGGYGYTF. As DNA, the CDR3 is TGTGCCAGCAGTCCTCCGGGGGGCTATGGCTACACCTTC.

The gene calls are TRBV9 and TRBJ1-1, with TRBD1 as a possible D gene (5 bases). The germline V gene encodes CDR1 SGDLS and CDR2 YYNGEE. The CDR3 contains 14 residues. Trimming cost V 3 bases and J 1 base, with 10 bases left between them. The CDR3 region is CASSAPGWNTEAFF. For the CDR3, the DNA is TGTGCCAGCAGCGCACCAGGGTGGAACACTGAAGCTTTCTTT.

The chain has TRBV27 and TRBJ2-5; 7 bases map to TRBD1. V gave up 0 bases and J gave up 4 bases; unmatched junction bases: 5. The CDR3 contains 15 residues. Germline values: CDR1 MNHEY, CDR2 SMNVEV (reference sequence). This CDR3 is CASSLSRGLGETQYF. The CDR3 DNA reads TGTGCCAGCAGTTTATCCAGGGGGTTAGGAGAGACCCAGTACTTC.

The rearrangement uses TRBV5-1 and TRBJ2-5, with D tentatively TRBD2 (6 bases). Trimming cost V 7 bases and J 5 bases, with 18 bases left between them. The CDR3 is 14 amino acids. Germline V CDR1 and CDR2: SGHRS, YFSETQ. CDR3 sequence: CASAGWAGTETQYF. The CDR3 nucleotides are TGCGCCAGCGCGGGGTGGGCAGGGACGGAGACCCAGTACTTC.

The DNA for the CDR3 is TGTGCCAGCAGCGGATCCGGGACTAGGATATATGAGCAGTTCTTC. Amino acids: CASSGSGTRIYEQFF. This chain links TRBV9 with TRBJ2-1; 8 nucleotides line up with TRBD2. V lost 3 bases and J lost 8; bases outside the gene matches: 10. The CDR3 totals 15 residues. CDR1 and CDR2 (germline): SGDLS, YYNGEE.

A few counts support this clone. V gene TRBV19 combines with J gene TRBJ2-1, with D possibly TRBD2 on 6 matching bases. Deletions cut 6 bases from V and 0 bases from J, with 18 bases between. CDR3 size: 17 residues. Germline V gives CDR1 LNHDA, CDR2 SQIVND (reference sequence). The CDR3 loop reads CASRRTSGVGSYNEQFF. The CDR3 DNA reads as TGTGCCAGTAGGAGGACCTCGGGAGTCGGCTCCTACAATGAGCAGTTCTTC.

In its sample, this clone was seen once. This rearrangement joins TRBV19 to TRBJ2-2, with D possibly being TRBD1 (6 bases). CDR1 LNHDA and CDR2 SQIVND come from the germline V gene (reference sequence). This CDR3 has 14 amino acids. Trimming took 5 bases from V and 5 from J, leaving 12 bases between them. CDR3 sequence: CASSVLTGTGELFF. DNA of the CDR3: TGTGCCAGTAGTGTCCTCACAGGGACCGGGGAGCTGTTTTTT.

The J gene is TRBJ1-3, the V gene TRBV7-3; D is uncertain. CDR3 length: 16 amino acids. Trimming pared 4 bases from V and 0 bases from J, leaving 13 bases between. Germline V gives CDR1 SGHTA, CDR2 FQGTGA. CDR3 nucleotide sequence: TGTGCCAGCAGCTCCCCGGGTTCCGACTCTGGAAACACCATATATTTT. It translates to CASSSPGSDSGNTIYF.

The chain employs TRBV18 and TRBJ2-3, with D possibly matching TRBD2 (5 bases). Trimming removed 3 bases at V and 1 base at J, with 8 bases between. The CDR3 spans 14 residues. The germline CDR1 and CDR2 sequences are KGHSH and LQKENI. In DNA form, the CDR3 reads TGTGCCAGCTCACCCGTGCGGGGCACAGATACGCAGTATTTT. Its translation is CASSPVRGTDTQYF.

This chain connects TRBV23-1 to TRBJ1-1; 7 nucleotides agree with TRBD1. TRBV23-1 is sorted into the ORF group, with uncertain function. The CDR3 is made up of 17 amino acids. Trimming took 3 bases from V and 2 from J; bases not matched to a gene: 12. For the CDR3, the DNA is TGCGCCAGCAGTCAGGAAAGGGGGCACGGGTCCAACACTGAAGCTTTCTTT. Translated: CASSQERGHGSNTEAFF.

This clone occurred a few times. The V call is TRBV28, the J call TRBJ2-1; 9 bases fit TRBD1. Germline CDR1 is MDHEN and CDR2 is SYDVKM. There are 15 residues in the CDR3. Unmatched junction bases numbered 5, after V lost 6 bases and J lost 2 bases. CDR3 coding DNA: TGTGCCAGCAGGTCCCGACAGGGGGCCTACAATGAGCAGTTCTTC. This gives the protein CASRSRQGAYNEQFF.

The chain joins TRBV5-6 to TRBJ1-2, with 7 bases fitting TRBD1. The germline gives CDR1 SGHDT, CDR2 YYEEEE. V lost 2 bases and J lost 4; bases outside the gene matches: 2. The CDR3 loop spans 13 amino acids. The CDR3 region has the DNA TGTGCCAGCAGCTTTAGACAGGGCTATGGCTACACCTTC. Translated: CASSFRQGYGYTF.

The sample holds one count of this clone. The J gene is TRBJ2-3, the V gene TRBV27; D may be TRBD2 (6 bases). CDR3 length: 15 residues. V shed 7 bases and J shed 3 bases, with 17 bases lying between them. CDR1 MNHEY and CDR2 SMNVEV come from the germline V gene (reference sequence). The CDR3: CASTGDPFLTDTQYF. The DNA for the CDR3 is TGTGCCAGCACGGGGGACCCCTTCCTTACAGATACGCAGTATTTT.

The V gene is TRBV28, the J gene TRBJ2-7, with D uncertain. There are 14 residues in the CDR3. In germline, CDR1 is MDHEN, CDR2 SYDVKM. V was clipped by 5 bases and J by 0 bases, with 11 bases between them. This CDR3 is CASSPRRSSYEQYF. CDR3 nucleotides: TGTGCCAGCAGTCCCCGGCGGAGCTCCTACGAGCAGTACTTC.

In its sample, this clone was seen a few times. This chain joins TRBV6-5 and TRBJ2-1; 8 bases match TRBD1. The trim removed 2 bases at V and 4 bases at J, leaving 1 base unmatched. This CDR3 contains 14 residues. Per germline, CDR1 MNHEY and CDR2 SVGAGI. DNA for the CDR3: TGTGCCAGCAGTTACCAGGGGGCTTACAATGAGCAGTTCTTC. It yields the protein CASSYQGAYNEQFF.

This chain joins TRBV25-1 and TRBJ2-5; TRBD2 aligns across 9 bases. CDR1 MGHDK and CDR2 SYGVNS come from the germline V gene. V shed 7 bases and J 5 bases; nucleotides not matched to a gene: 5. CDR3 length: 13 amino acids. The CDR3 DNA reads TGTGCCAGCATGATAAGCGGGGGGGAGACCCAGTACTTC. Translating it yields CASMISGGETQYF.

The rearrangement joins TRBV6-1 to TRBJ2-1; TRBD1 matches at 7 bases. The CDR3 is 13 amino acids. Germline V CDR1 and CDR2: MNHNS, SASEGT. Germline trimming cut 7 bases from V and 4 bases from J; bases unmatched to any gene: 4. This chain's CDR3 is CASNKDRYNEQFF. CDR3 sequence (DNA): TGTGCCAGCAATAAGGACAGGTACAATGAGCAGTTCTTC.

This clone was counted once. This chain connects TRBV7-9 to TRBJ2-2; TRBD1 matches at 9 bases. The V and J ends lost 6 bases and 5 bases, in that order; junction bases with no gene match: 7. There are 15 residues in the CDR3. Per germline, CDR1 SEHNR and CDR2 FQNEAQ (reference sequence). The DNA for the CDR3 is TGTGCCAGCAGACCGGACAGGGGAGTAACCGGGGAGCTGTTTTTT. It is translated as CASRPDRGVTGELFF.

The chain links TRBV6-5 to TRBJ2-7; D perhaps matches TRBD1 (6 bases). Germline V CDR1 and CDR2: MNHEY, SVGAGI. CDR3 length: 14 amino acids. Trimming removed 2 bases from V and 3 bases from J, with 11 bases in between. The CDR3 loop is CASSYGRGNYEQYF. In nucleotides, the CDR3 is TGTGCCAGCAGTTACGGCAGGGGAAACTACGAGCAGTACTTC.

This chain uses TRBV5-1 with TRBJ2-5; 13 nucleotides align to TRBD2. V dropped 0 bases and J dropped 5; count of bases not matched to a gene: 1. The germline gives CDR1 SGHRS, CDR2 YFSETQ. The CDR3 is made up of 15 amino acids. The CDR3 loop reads CASSLGTSGGETQYF. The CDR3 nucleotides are TGCGCCAGCAGCTTGGGGACTAGCGGGGGTGAGACCCAGTACTTC.

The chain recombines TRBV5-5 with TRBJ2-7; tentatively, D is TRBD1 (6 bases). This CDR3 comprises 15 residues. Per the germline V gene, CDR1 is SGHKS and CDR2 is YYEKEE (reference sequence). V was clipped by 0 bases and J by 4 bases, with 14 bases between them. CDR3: CASSLVGRGWYEQYF. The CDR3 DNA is TGTGCCAGCAGCTTGGTTGGCAGGGGCTGGTACGAGCAGTACTTC.

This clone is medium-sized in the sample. The CDR3 coding sequence is TGCGCCAGCAGCTTGGTTCTAGCGGGAGGTCCTCACCGCAGGGAGCTGTTTTTT. Its protein is CASSLVLAGGPHRRELFF. The chain has TRBV5-1 and TRBJ2-2, with 11 bases aligning to TRBD2. The trim removed 0 bases at V and 9 bases at J, leaving 13 bases unmatched. CDR3 length: 18 amino acids. The V gene's germline CDR1 is SGHRS and CDR2 YFSETQ. The whole variable domain, filled in from reference TRBV5-1 and TRBJ2-2, reads KAGVTQTPRYLIKTRGQQVTLSCSPISGHRSVSWYQQTPGQGLQFLFEYFSETQRNKGNFPGRFSGRQFSNSRSEMNVSTLELGDSALYLCASSLVLAGGPHRRELFFGEGSRLTVL.

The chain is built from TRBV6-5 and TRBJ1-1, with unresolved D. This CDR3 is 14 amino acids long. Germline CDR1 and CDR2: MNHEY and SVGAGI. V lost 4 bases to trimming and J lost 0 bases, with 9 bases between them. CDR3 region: CASSWLNMNTEAFF. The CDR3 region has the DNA TGTGCCAGCAGTTGGTTGAACATGAACACTGAAGCTTTCTTT.